This TCR beta chain was captured in a study of shared clonotypes between healthy human individuals. CDR1 is SGHNT and CDR2 is YYREEE in the germline V gene (reference sequence). The CDR3 totals 16 residues. Trimming shortened V by 4 bases and J by 4 bases, and 20 bases separated the two germline ends. Method: immunoSEQ multiplex PCR; TCRdb's copy keeps in-frame clones and lacks some. This table has about 470,000 clones, 70% to 80% appearing once. Nashville, Tennessee was home to all donors, who were Caucasian adults. Study conclusions and caveats: The genetic and exposure-history diversity represented was limited by few donors.

Of note for this clone: Its antigen is currently unknown.

The sequencing sample was made of PBMCs. This TCR was sampled from a woman aged 40 to 55 in good health. Some clones in this sample may be carry-over from other donors' samples. The V call is TRBV5-4, the J call TRBJ1-2; D not resolved. The CDR3 bases are TGTGCCAGCAGCAAATCCGGGAGCCAACTGTCCTATGGCTACACCTTC. It encodes CASSKSGSQLSYGYTF.